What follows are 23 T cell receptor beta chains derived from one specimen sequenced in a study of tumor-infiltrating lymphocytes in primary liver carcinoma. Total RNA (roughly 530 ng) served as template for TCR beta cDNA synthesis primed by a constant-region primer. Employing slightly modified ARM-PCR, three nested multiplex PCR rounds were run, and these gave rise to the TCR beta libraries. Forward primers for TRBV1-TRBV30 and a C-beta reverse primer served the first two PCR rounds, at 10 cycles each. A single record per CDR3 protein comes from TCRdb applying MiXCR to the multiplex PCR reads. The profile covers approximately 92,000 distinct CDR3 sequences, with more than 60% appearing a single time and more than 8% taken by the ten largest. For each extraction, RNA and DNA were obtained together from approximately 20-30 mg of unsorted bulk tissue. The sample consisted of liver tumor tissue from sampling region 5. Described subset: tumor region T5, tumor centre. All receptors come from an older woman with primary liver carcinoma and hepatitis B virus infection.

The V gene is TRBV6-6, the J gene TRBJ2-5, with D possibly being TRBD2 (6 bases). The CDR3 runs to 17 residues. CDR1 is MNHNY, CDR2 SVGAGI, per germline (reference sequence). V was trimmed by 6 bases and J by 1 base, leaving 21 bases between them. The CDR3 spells CASSRSRGEATQETQYF. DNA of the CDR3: TGTGCCAGCAGCCGCTCCCGAGGGGAGGCGACCCAAGAGACCCAGTACTTC.

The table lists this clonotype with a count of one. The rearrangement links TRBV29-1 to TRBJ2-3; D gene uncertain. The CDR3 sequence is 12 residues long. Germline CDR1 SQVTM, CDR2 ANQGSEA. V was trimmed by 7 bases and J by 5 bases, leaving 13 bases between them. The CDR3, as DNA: TGCAGCGAGATGACAACGGGAGATACGCAGTATTTT. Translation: CSEMTTGDTQYF.

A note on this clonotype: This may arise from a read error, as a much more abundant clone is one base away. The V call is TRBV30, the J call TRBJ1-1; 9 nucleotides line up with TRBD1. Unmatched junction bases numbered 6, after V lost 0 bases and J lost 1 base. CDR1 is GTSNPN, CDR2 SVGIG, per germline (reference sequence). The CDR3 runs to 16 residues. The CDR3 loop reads CAWSVPGTGKNTEAFF. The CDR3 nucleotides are TGTGCCTGGAGTGTACCGGGGACAGGGAAGAACACTGAAGCTTTCTTT.

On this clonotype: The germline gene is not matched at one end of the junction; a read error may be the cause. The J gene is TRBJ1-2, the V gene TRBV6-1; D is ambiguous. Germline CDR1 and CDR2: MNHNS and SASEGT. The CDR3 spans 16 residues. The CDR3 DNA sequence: TGTGCCAGCAGTGAACCTAATCCGGGCCGAGGCTATAGCTACACCTTC. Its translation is CASSEPNPGRGYSYTF.

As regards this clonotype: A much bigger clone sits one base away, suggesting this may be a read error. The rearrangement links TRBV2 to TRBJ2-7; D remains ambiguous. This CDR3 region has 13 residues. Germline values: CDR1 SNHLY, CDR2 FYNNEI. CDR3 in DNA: TGTACCAACAGACGGGCAGTGGACTACGAGCAGTACTTC. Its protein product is CTNRRAVDYEQYF.

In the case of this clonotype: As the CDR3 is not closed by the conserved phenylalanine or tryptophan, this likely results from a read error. CDR3 in amino acids: CSVLGGRAVDEQFL. DNA for the CDR3: TGCAGCGTTCTAGGCGGGAGGGCCGTAGATGAGCAGTTCCTT. The chain is built from TRBV29-1 and TRBJ2-1; 9 nucleotides agree with TRBD2. Germline loops: CDR1 SQVTM, CDR2 ANQGSEA. V lost 5 bases and J lost 8; bases outside the gene matches: 10. This CDR3 is 14 amino acids long.

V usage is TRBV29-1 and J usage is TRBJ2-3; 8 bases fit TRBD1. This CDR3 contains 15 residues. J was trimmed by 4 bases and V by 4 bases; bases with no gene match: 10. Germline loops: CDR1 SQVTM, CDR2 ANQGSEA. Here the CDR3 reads CSVVIRGRGADTQYF. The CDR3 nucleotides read TGCAGCGTTGTAATCAGGGGGCGAGGCGCAGATACGCAGTATTTT.

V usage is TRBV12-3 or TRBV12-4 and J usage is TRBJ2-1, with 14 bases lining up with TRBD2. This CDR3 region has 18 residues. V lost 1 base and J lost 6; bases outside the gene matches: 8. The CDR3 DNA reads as TGTGCCAGCAGTTTAGGGACTAGCGGGAGGCCGTACTGCAATGAGCAGTTCTTC. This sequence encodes CASSLGTSGRPYCNEQFF.

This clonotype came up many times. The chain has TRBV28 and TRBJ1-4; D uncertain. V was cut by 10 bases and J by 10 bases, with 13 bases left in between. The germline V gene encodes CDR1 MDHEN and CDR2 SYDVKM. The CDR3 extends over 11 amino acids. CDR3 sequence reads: CAIGPIRKLFF. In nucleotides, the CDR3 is TGTGCCATCGGACCCATAAGAAAACTGTTTTTT. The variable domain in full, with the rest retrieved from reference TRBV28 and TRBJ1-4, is DVKVTQSSRYLVKRTGEKVFLECVQDMDHENMFWYRQDPGLGLRLIYFSYDVKMKEKGDIPEGYSVSREKKERFSLILESASTNQTSMYLCAIGPIRKLFFGSGTQLSVL.

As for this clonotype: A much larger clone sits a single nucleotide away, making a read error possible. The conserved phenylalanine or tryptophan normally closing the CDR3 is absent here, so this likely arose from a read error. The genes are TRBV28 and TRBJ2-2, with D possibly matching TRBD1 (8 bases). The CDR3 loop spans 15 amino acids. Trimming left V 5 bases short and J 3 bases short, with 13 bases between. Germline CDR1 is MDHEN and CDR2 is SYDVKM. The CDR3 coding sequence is TGTGCCAGCAGTACAGGGGGAGGGTACACCGGGGAGCTGTTTTCT. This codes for CASSTGGGYTGELFS.

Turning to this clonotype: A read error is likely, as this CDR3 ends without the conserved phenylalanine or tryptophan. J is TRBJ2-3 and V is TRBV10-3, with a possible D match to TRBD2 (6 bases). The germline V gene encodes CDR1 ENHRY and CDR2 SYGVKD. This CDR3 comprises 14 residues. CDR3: CAVSVGGGTDTQYL. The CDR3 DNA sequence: TGTGCCGTCAGTGTGGGGGGAGGCACAGATACGCAGTATCTT.

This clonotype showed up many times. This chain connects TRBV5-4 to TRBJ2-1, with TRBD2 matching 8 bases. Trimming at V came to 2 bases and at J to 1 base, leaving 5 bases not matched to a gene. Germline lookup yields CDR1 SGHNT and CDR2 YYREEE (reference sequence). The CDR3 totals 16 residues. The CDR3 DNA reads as TGTGCCAGCAGCTTTGGAGCGGGAGTATCCTACAATGAGCAGTTCTTC. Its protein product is CASSFGAGVSYNEQFF.

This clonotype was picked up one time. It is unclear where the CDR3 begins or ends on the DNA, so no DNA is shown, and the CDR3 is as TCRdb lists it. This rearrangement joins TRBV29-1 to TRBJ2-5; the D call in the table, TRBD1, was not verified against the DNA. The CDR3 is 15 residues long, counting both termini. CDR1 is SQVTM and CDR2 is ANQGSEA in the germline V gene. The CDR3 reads CSVVGTGSSLETQYF.

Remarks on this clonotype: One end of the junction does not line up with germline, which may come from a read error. The CDR3 sequence: CTSSFNSYGYTF. The CDR3 DNA sequence: TGTACCAGCAGTTTTAACAGCTATGGCTACACCTTC. The chain recombines TRBV28 with TRBJ1-2; D gene unclear. In germline, CDR1 is MDHEN, CDR2 SYDVKM. This CDR3 spans 12 amino acids.

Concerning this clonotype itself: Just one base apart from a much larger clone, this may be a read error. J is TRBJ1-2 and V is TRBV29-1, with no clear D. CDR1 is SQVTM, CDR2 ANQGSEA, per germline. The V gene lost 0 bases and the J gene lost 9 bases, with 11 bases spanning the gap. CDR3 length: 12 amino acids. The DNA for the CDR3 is TGCAGCGTTGAAGAGGGGTCAGCGCGCTACACCTTC. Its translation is CSVEEGSARYTF.

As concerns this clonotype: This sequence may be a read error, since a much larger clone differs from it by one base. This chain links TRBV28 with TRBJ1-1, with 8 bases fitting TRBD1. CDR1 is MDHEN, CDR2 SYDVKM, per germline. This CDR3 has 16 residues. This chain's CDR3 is CVSSLPRTGLNTEAFF. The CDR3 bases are TGTGTCAGCAGTTTACCTCGGACAGGGTTGAACACTGAAGCTTTCTTT.

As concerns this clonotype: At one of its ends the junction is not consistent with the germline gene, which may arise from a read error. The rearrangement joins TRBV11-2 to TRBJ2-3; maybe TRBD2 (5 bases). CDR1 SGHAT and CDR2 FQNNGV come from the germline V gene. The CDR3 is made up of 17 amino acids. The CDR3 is CASSLAMGRRSVDMQYF. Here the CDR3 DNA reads TGTGCCAGCAGCTTAGCAATGGGGAGAAGGAGCGTAGATATGCAGTATTTT.

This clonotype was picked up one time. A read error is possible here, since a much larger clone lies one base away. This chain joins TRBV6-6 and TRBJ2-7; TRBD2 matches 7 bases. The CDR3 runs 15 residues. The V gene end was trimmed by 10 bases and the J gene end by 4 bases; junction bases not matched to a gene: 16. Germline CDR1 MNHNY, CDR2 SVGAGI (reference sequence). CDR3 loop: CANSLDGGGEYEQYF. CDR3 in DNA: TGTGCCAACTCCCTGGACGGGGGAGGGGAGTACGAGCAGTACTTC.

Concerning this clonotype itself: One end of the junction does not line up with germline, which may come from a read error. DNA for the CDR3: TGTGCCTGCAGACTCGGGCTGAACACTGAAGCTTTCTTC. Protein sequence: CACRLGLNTEAFF. The chain is built from TRBV11-2 and TRBJ1-1; D not resolved. The CDR3 contains 13 residues. Germline loops: CDR1 SGHAT, CDR2 FQNNGV.

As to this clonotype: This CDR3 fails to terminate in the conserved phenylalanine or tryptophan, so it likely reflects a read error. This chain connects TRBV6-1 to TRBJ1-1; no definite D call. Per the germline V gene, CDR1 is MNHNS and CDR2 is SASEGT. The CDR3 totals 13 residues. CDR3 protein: CVSMVSHSIEAFY. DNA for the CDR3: TGTGTCAGCATGGTTTCTCATTCGATTGAAGCTTTCTAT.

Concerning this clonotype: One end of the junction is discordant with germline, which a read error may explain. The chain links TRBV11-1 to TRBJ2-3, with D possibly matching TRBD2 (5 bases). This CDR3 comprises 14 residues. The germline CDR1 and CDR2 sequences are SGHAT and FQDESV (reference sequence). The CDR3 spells CACSLRQREGESQF. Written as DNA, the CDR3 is TGTGCCTGCAGCTTAAGGCAACGTGAGGGAGAATCTCAATTT. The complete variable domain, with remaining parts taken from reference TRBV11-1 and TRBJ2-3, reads EAEVAQSPRYKITEKSQAVAFWCDPISGHATLYWYRQILGQGPELLVQFQDESVVDDSQLPKDRFSAERLKGVDSTLKIQPAELGDSAMYLCACSLRQREGESQFGPGTRLTVL.

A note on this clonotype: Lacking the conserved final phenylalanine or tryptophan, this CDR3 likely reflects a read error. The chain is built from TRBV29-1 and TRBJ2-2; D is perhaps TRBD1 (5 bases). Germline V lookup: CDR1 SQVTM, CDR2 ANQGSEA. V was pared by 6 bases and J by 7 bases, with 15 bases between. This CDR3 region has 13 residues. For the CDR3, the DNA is TGCAGCGTCTCAGGGCACTCGGGCGGGGAGCTGTTTTAT. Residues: CSVSGHSGGELFY.

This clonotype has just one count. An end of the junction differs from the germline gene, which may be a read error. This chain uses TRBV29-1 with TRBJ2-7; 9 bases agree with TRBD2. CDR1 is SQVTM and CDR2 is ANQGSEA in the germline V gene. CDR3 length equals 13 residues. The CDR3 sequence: CSVETSGPHEHYF. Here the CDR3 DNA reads TGCAGCGTTGAGACTAGCGGACCGCACGAGCACTACTTC.